The 15 T cell receptor beta chains below all came from one sample that was sequenced in a study of cytomegalovirus exposure and HLA in healthy donors. Use of 60 Vbeta and 13 Jbeta primers characterized the PCR. The table came from immunoSEQ multiplex PCR; TCRdb's copy has only in-frame clones and leaves some out. The repertoire consists of 150,000 to 250,000 clones, with less than 85% occurring once and the leading ten covering over 1.5%. Sequenced material: PBMCs. The receptors originated from a girl aged 5-17 years in good health and CMV-seropositive.

The chain joins TRBV5-8 to TRBJ2-5; 10 positions agree with TRBD1. The CDR3 spans 16 residues. In germline, CDR1 is SGHTS, CDR2 YDEGEE. V lost 0 bases and J lost 5; bases outside the gene matches: 7. CDR3: CASSLGQGALGETQYF. The CDR3 DNA reads TGTGCCAGCAGCTTGGGACAGGGGGCCCTTGGGGAGACCCAGTACTTC.

The chain couples TRBV5-1 to TRBJ1-4, with D tentatively TRBD1 (6 bases). V lost 4 bases, J lost 2 bases, and 21 bases lay in between. The CDR3 has 18 residues. CDR1 SGHRS and CDR2 YFSETQ come from the germline V gene. The CDR3 is CASSPGTPVAATNEKLFF. The CDR3 DNA sequence: TGCGCCAGCAGCCCTGGGACACCAGTGGCAGCCACTAATGAAAAACTGTTTTTT.

The chain links TRBV4-2 to TRBJ2-6, with D maybe TRBD1 (5 bases). The CDR3 runs to 16 residues. Trimming removed 0 bases at V and 2 bases at J, with 8 bases between. The germline V gene encodes CDR1 LGHNA and CDR2 YNFKEQ. Here the CDR3 DNA reads TGTGCCAGCAGCCAAGATATAGGGGCTGGGGCCAACGTCCTGACTTTC. Its translation: CASSQDIGAGANVLTF.

This clone has a single count. The genes are TRBV9 and TRBJ2-7; D might be TRBD1 (6 bases). Germline values: CDR1 SGDLS, CDR2 YYNGEE. This CDR3 has 14 residues. V shed 1 base and J shed 2 bases, with 10 bases lying between them. CDR3 region: CASSVWDKTYEQYF. CDR3 sequence (DNA): TGTGCCAGCAGCGTATGGGACAAAACCTACGAGCAGTACTTC.

The rearrangement links TRBV14 to TRBJ2-2, with 8 positions matching TRBD2. The J segment lost 5 bases and the V segment lost 1 base, leaving 6 bases of the junction unmatched. Germline lookup yields CDR1 SGHDN and CDR2 FVKESK. This CDR3 spans 16 amino acids. The CDR3 coding sequence is TGTGCCAGCAGCCAAGTCGGGGGGGCCACGACCGGGGAGCTGTTTTTT. Translated: CASSQVGGATTGELFF.

This clone came up a few times. This rearrangement joins TRBV7-9 to TRBJ2-5; 9 bases map to TRBD1. The CDR3 length is 14 residues. Trimming removed 3 bases from V and 5 bases from J; junction bases left unmatched: 4. Germline assignment: CDR1 SEHNR and CDR2 FQNEAQ (reference sequence). CDR3 bases: TGTGCCAGCAGCTTCGGGACAGGGCTCGAGACCCAGTACTTC. Its protein is CASSFGTGLETQYF.

The V gene is TRBV7-6, the J gene TRBJ1-1, with D possibly matching TRBD1 (5 bases). V was trimmed by 6 bases and J by 3 bases, leaving 11 bases between them. This CDR3 spans 13 amino acids. Germline V gene sequence: CDR1 SGHVS, CDR2 FNYEAQ. The CDR3 loop reads CASRHKGDTEAFF. The CDR3 DNA reads as TGTGCCAGCAGGCACAAAGGGGACACTGAAGCTTTCTTT.

This chain links TRBV5-1 with TRBJ2-5; tentatively, D is TRBD1 (6 bases). Germline V CDR1 and CDR2: SGHRS, YFSETQ. The CDR3 runs 15 residues. The V end lost 0 bases, the J end lost 2 bases, and 11 bases lay between the germline ends. The CDR3 region has the DNA TGCGCCAGCAGCTTGGAAGGACAGTTACAAGAGACCCAGTACTTC. Protein product: CASSLEGQLQETQYF.

V gene TRBV19 combines with J gene TRBJ2-5, with a weak D call TRBD1 (5 bases). CDR1 and CDR2 from the germline V gene are LNHDA and SQIVND (reference sequence). CDR3 length: 13 residues. V was shortened by 4 bases and J by 5 bases, with 11 bases between the two germline ends. The CDR3 sequence: CASSSRGGETQYF. The CDR3 nucleotides are TGTGCCAGTAGTAGTAGGGGTGGCGAGACCCAGTACTTC.

The chain is built from TRBV6-1 and TRBJ2-5, with 7 bases fitting TRBD1. Unmatched junction bases numbered 8, after V lost 4 bases and J lost 0 bases. This CDR3 contains 16 residues. The germline CDR1 and CDR2 sequences are MNHNS and SASEGT. The CDR3 is CASSVDRTAYQETQYF. The CDR3 DNA is TGTGCCAGCAGTGTGGACAGGACCGCGTACCAAGAGACCCAGTACTTC.

This clone occurred once. The chain links TRBV30 to TRBJ1-6; no firm D call. Trimming cost V 5 bases and J 7 bases, with 9 bases left between them. The CDR3 is made up of 12 amino acids. CDR1 is GTSNPN and CDR2 is SVGIG in the germline V gene (reference sequence). The CDR3 is CAWPRANSPLHF. CDR3 nucleotide sequence: TGTGCCTGGCCTCGAGCGAATTCACCCCTCCACTTT.

This clone was counted only a few times. CDR3 residues: CASSVKQGDTQYF. The CDR3 bases are TGTGCCAGCAGTGTCAAACAGGGAGATACGCAGTATTTT. The chain couples TRBV25-1 to TRBJ2-3, with TRBD1 as a possible D gene (6 bases). This CDR3 comprises 13 residues. V was cut by 4 bases and J by 5 bases, with 10 bases left in between. Per the germline V gene, CDR1 is MGHDK and CDR2 is SYGVNS.

The V and J genes are TRBV5-7 and TRBJ2-3; TRBD2 is a possible D gene (5 bases). TRBV5-7 is designated an ORF whose function remains uncertain. V was trimmed by 2 bases and J by 2 bases, leaving 9 bases between them. CDR3 length equals 14 residues. CDR3 sequence: CASSLRTVTDTQYF. For the CDR3, the DNA is TGTGCCAGCAGCTTACGGACTGTCACAGATACGCAGTATTTT.

In DNA, the CDR3 is TGTGCCAGCAGCCTCAACGGGGGGCGGATGAACACTGAAGCTTTCTTT. This codes for CASSLNGGRMNTEAFF. The chain couples TRBV11-2 to TRBJ1-1; possibly TRBD1 for D (6 bases). With 5 bases removed from V and 0 bases from J, the gap between germline ends came to 16 bases. Germline V lookup: CDR1 SGHAT, CDR2 FQNNGV. The CDR3 consists of 16 residues.

The J gene is TRBJ2-1, the V gene TRBV25-1; 12 bases map to TRBD1. Trimming removed 4 bases from V and 5 bases from J; junction bases left unmatched: 6. Germline V gene sequence: CDR1 MGHDK, CDR2 SYGVNS. The CDR3 consists of 16 residues. The CDR3 bases are TGTGCCAGCAGTGGGGGACAGGGGGCATGGGACAATGAGCAGTTCTTC. Translated, it gives CASSGGQGAWDNEQFF.